The present T cell receptor (beta chain) was sequenced within a study of T cell responses to AZD1222 COVID-19 vaccine. Points from the study as a whole: Among spike-specific TCRs, nearly half reportedly target unmutated variant regions.

Clones were sequenced by immunoSEQ multiplex PCR, and TCRdb holds only the in-frame ones, with some missing. The sample lists over 140,000 clones, around 92% occurring once. Second-dose intervals near 4 or 12 weeks were combined. A remark on this clone: Its antigen remains unknown.

The V gene lost 2 bases and the J gene lost 4 bases, with 10 bases spanning the gap. Germline-derived CDR1 and CDR2 are SGHDT and YYEEEE. This CDR3 has 13 residues. The sequence was obtained from an adult who received the AZD1222 COVID-19 vaccine. Specimen: peripheral blood, collected 28 days after the second AZD1222 dose. The chain has TRBV5-6 and TRBJ2-7, with no clear D. DNA for the CDR3: TGTGCCAGCAGCTTTTTTGACCGGTACGAGCAGTACTTC. Encoded protein: CASSFFDRYEQYF.